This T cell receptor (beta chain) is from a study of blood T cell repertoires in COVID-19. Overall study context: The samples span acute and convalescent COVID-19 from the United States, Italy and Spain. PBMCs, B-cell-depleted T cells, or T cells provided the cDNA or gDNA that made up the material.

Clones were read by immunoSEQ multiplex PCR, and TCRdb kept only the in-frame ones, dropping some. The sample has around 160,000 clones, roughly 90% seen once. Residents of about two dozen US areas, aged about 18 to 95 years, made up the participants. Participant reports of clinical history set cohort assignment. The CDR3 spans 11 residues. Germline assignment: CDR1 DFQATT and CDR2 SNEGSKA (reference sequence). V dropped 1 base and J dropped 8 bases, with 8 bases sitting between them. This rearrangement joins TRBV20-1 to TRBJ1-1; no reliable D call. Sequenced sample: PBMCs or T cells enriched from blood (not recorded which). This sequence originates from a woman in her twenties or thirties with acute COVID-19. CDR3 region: CSARGLLEAFF. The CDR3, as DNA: TGCAGTGCTAGAGGGCTGTTGGAAGCTTTCTTT.